This TCR beta chain appears in the sequencing data of a study of blood T cell repertoires in COVID-19. The length of the CDR3 is 15 residues. CDR1 SEHNR and CDR2 FQNEAQ come from the germline V gene (reference sequence). The J segment lost 0 bases and the V segment lost 4 bases, leaving 1 base of the junction unmatched. TCRdb's table, derived via immunoSEQ multiplex PCR, lists solely in-frame clones and lacks some. The data hold 20,000 to 30,000 clones, with around 90% observed a single time. The receptor was isolated from a man between 65 and 85 years old with COVID-19, enrolled during active disease. Input material: peripheral blood. This chain uses TRBV7-9 with TRBJ2-3, with 10 positions matching TRBD1. CDR3 sequence: CASSWTGGSTDTQYF. The DNA of the CDR3 is TGTGCCAGCAGCTGGACAGGGGGTAGCACAGATACGCAGTATTTT.